These 26 T cell receptor beta chains came from one sample sequenced in a study of beta chain features in type 1 diabetes. Isolated RNA was reverse transcribed in full, so expressed TCRB transcripts were sequenced. Sequenced by immunoSEQ multiplex PCR; TCRdb stores in-frame clones only, minus some. The sample yields 500,000 to 700,000 clones, 15% to 17% seen once. The sample consisted of naive CD4+ T cells from blood. These receptors all come from a man aged 18 to 30 in good health.

In its sample, this clone was seen a few times. This rearrangement joins TRBV6-5 to TRBJ1-2, with 7 bases aligning to TRBD1. V gave up 9 bases and J gave up 4 bases; unmatched junction bases: 11. The CDR3 has 14 amino acids. CDR1 is MNHEY and CDR2 is SVGAGI in the germline V gene. The CDR3 spells CASSRDSHFYGYTF. The DNA for the CDR3 is TGTGCCAGTTCCCGGGACAGCCACTTCTATGGCTACACCTTC.

This clone appeared a few times. This chain joins TRBV28 and TRBJ2-7; D is unclear. Germline V gene sequence: CDR1 MDHEN, CDR2 SYDVKM. The V gene lost 8 bases and the J gene lost 4 bases, with 15 bases spanning the gap. The CDR3 is made up of 13 amino acids. The CDR3 reads CASCLSARYEQYF. As DNA, the CDR3 is TGTGCCAGCTGCCTCTCAGCGCGTTACGAGCAGTACTTC.

This clone has only a few counts. V and J are TRBV5-1 and TRBJ1-1, with 7 bases matching TRBD1. J lost 1 base, V lost 1 base, and 1 base had no gene match. Germline CDR1 SGHRS, CDR2 YFSETQ. This CDR3 contains 14 residues. The CDR3 reads CASSLWTGNTEAFF. For the CDR3, the DNA is TGCGCCAGCAGCTTGTGGACAGGGAACACTGAAGCTTTCTTT.

There are a few counts of this clone. The V and J genes are TRBV18 and TRBJ2-1; D may match TRBD1 or TRBD2 (5 bases each). Deletions cut 2 bases from V and 5 bases from J, with 16 bases between. Germline loops: CDR1 KGHSH, CDR2 LQKENI. The CDR3 has 16 amino acids. CDR3 region: CASSPSFLRDHNEQFF. The DNA of the CDR3 is TGTGCCAGCTCACCAAGTTTTTTGAGGGACCACAATGAGCAGTTCTTC.

There are a few counts of this clone. The rearrangement uses TRBV10-3 and TRBJ1-2; TRBD1 agrees at 9 bases. Germline CDR1 ENHRY, CDR2 SYGVKD. The J segment lost 4 bases and the V segment lost 6 bases, leaving 3 bases of the junction unmatched. CDR3 length: 13 residues. This CDR3 is CAISSDRGYGYTF. The DNA of the CDR3 is TGTGCCATCAGCTCGGACAGGGGCTATGGCTACACCTTC.

This rearrangement joins TRBV6-5 to TRBJ2-1; D remains unclear. The germline V gene has CDR1 MNHEY and CDR2 SVGAGI. This CDR3 comprises 15 residues. Trimming cost V 3 bases and J 4 bases, with 13 bases left between them. This CDR3 reads CASSYKSGLYNEQFF. DNA of the CDR3: TGTGCCAGCAGTTATAAGTCCGGGCTTTACAATGAGCAGTTCTTC.

This clone was found a few times. The junction departs from the called germline gene at one end, perhaps through a read error. The CDR3 here is CASSQDRPRLEF. CDR3 nucleotides: TGCGCCAGCAGCCAAGATCGGCCGCGCCTCGAATTC. The rearrangement joins TRBV4-1 to TRBJ2-7; D remains ambiguous. There are 12 residues in the CDR3. The germline V gene has CDR1 MGHRA and CDR2 YSYEKL.

V is TRBV14 and J is TRBJ2-4; 9 nucleotides line up with TRBD1. Germline lookup yields CDR1 SGHDN and CDR2 FVKESK. The J segment lost 0 bases and the V segment lost 6 bases, leaving 9 bases of the junction unmatched. This CDR3 contains 17 residues. The CDR3 spells CASRRTGEGRAKNIQYF. CDR3 in DNA: TGTGCCAGCAGACGGACAGGGGAAGGGAGAGCCAAAAACATTCAGTACTTC. Complete variable domain (other parts from reference TRBV14 and TRBJ2-4): EAGVTQFPSHSVIEKGQTVTLRCDPISGHDNLYWYRRVMGKEIKFLLHFVKESKQDESGMPNNRFLAERTGGTYSTLKVQPAELEDSGVYFCASRRTGEGRAKNIQYFGAGTRLSVL.

CDR3 amino acids: CASLAAGWTPKETQYF. Written as DNA, the CDR3 is TGTGCCAGCCTCGCTGCGGGATGGACCCCGAAAGAGACCCAGTACTTC. V and J are TRBV2 and TRBJ2-5; the D gene is possibly TRBD2 (6 bases). The V end was cut by 8 bases, the J end by 3 bases, with 22 bases between. The germline CDR1 and CDR2 sequences are SNHLY and FYNNEI. The CDR3 totals 16 residues. Full variable domain (missing parts from reference TRBV2 and TRBJ2-5): EPEVTQTPSHQVTQMGQEVILRCVPISNHLYFYWYRQILGQKVEFLVSFYNNEISEKSEIFDDQFSVERPDGSNFTLKIRSTKLEDSAMYFCASLAAGWTPKETQYFGPGTRLLVL.

The chain is built from TRBV11-3 and TRBJ2-2; 7 nucleotides line up with TRBD1. Germline assignment: CDR1 SGHNT and CDR2 YENEEA. V lost 4 bases to trimming and J lost 0 bases; unmatched junction nucleotides: 8. CDR3 size: 17 residues. The CDR3 reads CASSSPYRGPNTGELFF. In DNA form, the CDR3 reads TGTGCCAGCAGCTCGCCTTACAGGGGACCGAACACCGGGGAGCTGTTTTTT.

The chain is built from TRBV11-2 and TRBJ2-7; TRBD2 agrees at 7 bases. The germline V gene has CDR1 SGHAT and CDR2 FQNNGV. V lost 4 bases, J lost 6 bases, and 6 bases stayed unmatched. The length of the CDR3 is 13 residues. CDR3 nucleotides: TGTGCCAGCAGCTCCGCGGGGGTTGGCGAGCAGTACTTC. It codes for CASSSAGVGEQYF.

This clone was seen only a few times. The chain has TRBV30 and TRBJ1-1; no clear D gene. V was cut by 0 bases and J by 0 bases, with 11 bases left in between. Germline V gene lookup returns CDR1 GTSNPN and CDR2 SVGIG (reference sequence). The CDR3 length is 15 residues. CDR3 residues: CAWSVNLNLNTEAFF. In DNA, the CDR3 is TGTGCCTGGAGTGTGAACCTAAATTTGAACACTGAAGCTTTCTTT.

This clone was seen a few times. This sequence joins TRBV10-3 and TRBJ1-2, with TRBD1 identical over 10 bases. The CDR3 spans 16 residues. Trimming cost V 4 bases and J 7 bases; bases outside gene matches: 12. CDR1 and CDR2 (germline): ENHRY, SYGVKD. Here the CDR3 reads CAISAPKMTGGFGYTF. The DNA of the CDR3 is TGTGCCATCAGTGCCCCTAAAATGACAGGGGGCTTTGGCTACACCTTC.

V usage is TRBV18 and J usage is TRBJ1-1; D gene ambiguous. There are 12 residues in the CDR3. CDR1 and CDR2 (germline): KGHSH, LQKENI. Trimming stripped 3 bases from V and 5 bases from J, with 7 bases between. This chain's CDR3 is CASSPSGTEAFF. The CDR3 DNA reads TGTGCCAGCTCACCTTCGGGGACTGAAGCTTTCTTT. The whole variable domain, remainder taken from reference TRBV18 and TRBJ1-1, is NAGVMQNPRHLVRRRGQEARLRCSPMKGHSHVYWYRQLPEEGLKFMVYLQKENIIDESGMPKERFSAEFPKEGPSILRIQQVVRGDSAAYFCASSPSGTEAFFGQGTRLTVV.

There are a few counts of this clone. V is TRBV14 and J is TRBJ2-3, with a weak D call TRBD2 (5 bases). This CDR3 spans 13 amino acids. Germline CDR1 SGHDN, CDR2 FVKESK. With 4 bases removed from V and 3 bases from J, the gap between germline ends came to 8 bases. This chain's CDR3 is CASSRPGTDTQYF. The CDR3 DNA sequence: TGTGCCAGCAGCCGTCCGGGAACAGATACGCAGTATTTT.

This clone was counted a few times. This rearrangement joins TRBV6-5 to TRBJ1-2; 7 bases map to TRBD1. Trimming took 0 bases from V and 5 from J; bases not matched to a gene: 0. This CDR3 is built from 13 residues. The germline gives CDR1 MNHEY, CDR2 SVGAGI. CDR3 sequence: CASSYSTGYGYTF. The DNA of the CDR3 is TGTGCCAGCAGTTACTCGACAGGGTATGGCTACACCTTC.

CDR3 in DNA: TGTGCCAGCAGTCCGACTAGCGGGAGCTCTAATGAGCAGTTCTTC. Amino acid sequence: CASSPTSGSSNEQFF. This chain uses TRBV9 with TRBJ2-1; 12 bases align to TRBD2. With 5 bases clipped from V and 7 bases from J, the junction kept 7 bases outside the gene matches. The germline V gene encodes CDR1 SGDLS and CDR2 YYNGEE. CDR3 length equals 15 residues.

The CDR3 reads CASSSGGLGNTEAFF. CDR3 nucleotide sequence: TGCGCCAGCAGCTCTGGGGGGTTAGGAAACACTGAAGCTTTCTTT. The J gene is TRBJ1-1, the V gene TRBV4-3; TRBD1 might be the D (5 bases). Looked up from germline, CDR1 is LGHNA and CDR2 is YSLEER. The CDR3 consists of 15 residues. The ends were cut back, 5 bases at V and 2 bases at J, with 15 bases in the middle.

The rearrangement links TRBV14 to TRBJ2-2; TRBD1 matches 7 bases. The CDR3 runs to 19 residues. CDR1 and CDR2 from the germline V gene are SGHDN and FVKESK. J gave up 1 base and V 1 base, and 12 bases lay outside the gene matches. The CDR3 spells CASSQAGGRARVNTGELFF. CDR3 DNA sequence: TGTGCCAGCAGCCAAGCAGGGGGACGGGCTAGGGTGAACACCGGGGAGCTGTTTTTT. The full variable domain, completed using reference TRBV14 and TRBJ2-2, is EAGVTQFPSHSVIEKGQTVTLRCDPISGHDNLYWYRRVMGKEIKFLLHFVKESKQDESGMPNNRFLAERTGGTYSTLKVQPAELEDSGVYFCASSQAGGRARVNTGELFFGEGSRLTVL.

This clone has more than one count but fewer than ten. The V call is TRBV27, the J call TRBJ2-4; D is possibly TRBD1 (6 bases). V gave up 6 bases and J gave up 0 bases, with 12 bases separating them. Per the germline V gene, CDR1 is MNHEY and CDR2 is SMNVEV (reference sequence). The CDR3 totals 15 residues. The CDR3 loop reads CASRQDSLAKNIQYF. The CDR3 DNA follows: TGTGCCAGCAGGCAGGACAGTCTAGCCAAAAACATTCAGTACTTC.

J is TRBJ2-1 and V is TRBV5-6; 9 bases fit TRBD1. Per germline, CDR1 SGHDT and CDR2 YYEEEE. The CDR3 is 19 amino acids. The V segment lost 3 bases and the J segment 5 bases; nucleotides outside the gene matches: 18. CDR3 protein: CASSSDRGGGFWGNNEQFF. The DNA of the CDR3 is TGTGCCAGCAGCTCGGACAGGGGCGGAGGGTTCTGGGGTAACAATGAGCAGTTCTTC.

The J gene is TRBJ1-4, the V gene TRBV18; 7 bases line up with TRBD1. The CDR3 totals 15 residues. CDR1 is KGHSH and CDR2 is LQKENI in the germline V gene. The junction had 5 bases not matched to a gene; V was cut back by 4 bases and J by 3 bases. CDR3 loop: CASSLGGAANEKLFF. As DNA, the CDR3 is TGTGCCAGCTCACTAGGGGGCGCGGCTAATGAAAAACTGTTTTTT.

The genes are TRBV18 and TRBJ1-2; D unclear. CDR1 KGHSH and CDR2 LQKENI come from the germline V gene. The CDR3 totals 15 residues. V dropped 4 bases and J dropped 5 bases, with 17 bases sitting between them. The CDR3 protein is CASSLLVPELYGYTF. Written as DNA, the CDR3 is TGTGCCAGCTCACTACTGGTTCCGGAACTATATGGCTACACCTTC.

This clone was seen more than once but under ten times. The chain couples TRBV7-3 to TRBJ2-3; TRBD1 aligns across 8 bases. The V and J ends lost 3 bases and 1 base, in that order; junction bases with no gene match: 0. The V gene's germline CDR1 is SGHTA and CDR2 FQGTGA. This CDR3 region has 14 residues. The CDR3 spells CASSFRGRTDTQYF. In DNA form, the CDR3 reads TGTGCCAGCAGCTTCAGGGGGCGCACAGATACGCAGTATTTT.

The chain recombines TRBV11-2 with TRBJ1-3, with 9 bases lining up with TRBD1. The CDR3 has 17 residues. Germline values: CDR1 SGHAT, CDR2 FQNNGV. Germline trimming cut 5 bases from V and 1 base from J; bases unmatched to any gene: 9. The CDR3 nucleotides read TGTGCCAGCAGCCCAATCCACAGGGGGCTTTCTGGAAACACCATATATTTT. It codes for CASSPIHRGLSGNTIYF.

This clone was recorded a few times. The V gene is TRBV4-2, the J gene TRBJ2-5, with a weak D call TRBD2 (6 bases). Trimming removed 1 base at V and 2 bases at J, with 14 bases between. From germline, CDR1 is LGHNA and CDR2 YNFKEQ. The CDR3 length is 16 residues. As DNA, the CDR3 is TGTGCCAGCAGCCAAGGGGGACTTCCCTCACAAGAGACCCAGTACTTC. This encodes CASSQGGLPSQETQYF.